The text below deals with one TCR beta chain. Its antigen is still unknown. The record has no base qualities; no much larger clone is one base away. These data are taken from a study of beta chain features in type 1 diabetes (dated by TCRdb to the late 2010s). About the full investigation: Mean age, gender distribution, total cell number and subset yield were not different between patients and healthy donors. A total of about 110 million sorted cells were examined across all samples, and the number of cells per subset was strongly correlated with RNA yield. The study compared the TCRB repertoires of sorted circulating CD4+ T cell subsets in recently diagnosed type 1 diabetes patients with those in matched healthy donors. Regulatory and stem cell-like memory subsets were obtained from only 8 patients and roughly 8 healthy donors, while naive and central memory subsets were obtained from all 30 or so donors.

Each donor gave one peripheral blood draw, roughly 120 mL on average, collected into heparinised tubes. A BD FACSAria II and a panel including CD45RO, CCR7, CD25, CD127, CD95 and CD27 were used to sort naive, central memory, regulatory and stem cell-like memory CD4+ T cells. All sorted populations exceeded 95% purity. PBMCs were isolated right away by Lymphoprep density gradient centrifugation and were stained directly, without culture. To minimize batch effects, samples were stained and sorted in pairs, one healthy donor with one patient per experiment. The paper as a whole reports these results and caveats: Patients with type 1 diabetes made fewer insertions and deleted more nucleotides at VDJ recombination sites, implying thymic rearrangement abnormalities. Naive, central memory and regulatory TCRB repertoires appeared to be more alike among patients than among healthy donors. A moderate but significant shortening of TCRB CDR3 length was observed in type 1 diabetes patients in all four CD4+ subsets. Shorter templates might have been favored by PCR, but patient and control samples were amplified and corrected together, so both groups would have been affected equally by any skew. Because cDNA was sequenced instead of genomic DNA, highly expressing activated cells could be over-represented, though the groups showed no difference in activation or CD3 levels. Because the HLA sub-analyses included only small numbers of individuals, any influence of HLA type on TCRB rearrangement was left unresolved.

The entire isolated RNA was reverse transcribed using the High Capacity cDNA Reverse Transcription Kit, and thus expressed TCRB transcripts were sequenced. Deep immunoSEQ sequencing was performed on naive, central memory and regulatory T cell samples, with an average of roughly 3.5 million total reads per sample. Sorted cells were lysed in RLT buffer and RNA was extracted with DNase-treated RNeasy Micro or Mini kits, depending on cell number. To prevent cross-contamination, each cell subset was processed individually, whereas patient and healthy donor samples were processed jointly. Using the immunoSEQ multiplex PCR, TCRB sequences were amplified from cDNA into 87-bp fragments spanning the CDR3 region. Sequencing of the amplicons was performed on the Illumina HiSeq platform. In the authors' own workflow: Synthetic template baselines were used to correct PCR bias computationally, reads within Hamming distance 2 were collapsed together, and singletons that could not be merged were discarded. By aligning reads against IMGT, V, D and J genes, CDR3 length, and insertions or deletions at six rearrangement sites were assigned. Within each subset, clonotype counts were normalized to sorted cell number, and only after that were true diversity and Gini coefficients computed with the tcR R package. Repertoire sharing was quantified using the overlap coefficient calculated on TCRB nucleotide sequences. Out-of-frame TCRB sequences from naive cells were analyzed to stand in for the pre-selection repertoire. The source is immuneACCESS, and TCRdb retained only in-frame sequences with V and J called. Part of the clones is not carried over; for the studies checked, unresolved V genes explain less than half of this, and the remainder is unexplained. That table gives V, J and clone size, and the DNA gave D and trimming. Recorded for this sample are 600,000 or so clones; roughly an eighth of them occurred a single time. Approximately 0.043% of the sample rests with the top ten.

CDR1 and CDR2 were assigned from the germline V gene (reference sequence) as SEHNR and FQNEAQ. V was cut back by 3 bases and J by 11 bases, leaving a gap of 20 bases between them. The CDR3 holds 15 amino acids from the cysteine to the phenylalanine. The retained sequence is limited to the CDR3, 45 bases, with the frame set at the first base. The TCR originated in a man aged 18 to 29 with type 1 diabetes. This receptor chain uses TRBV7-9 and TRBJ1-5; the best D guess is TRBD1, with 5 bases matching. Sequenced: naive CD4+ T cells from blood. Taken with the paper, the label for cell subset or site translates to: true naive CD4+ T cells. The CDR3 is CASSLGLPSVGAQHF. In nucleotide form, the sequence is TGTGCCAGCAGCTTGGGACTTCCCTCTGTCGGAGCCCAGCATTTT. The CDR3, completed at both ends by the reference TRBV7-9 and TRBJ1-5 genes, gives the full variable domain DTGVSQNPRHKITKRGQNVTFRCDPISEHNRLYWYRQTLGQGPEFLTYFQNEAQLEKSRLLSDRFSAERPKGSFSTLEIQRTEQGDSAMYLCASSLGLPSVGAQHFGDGTRLSIL.